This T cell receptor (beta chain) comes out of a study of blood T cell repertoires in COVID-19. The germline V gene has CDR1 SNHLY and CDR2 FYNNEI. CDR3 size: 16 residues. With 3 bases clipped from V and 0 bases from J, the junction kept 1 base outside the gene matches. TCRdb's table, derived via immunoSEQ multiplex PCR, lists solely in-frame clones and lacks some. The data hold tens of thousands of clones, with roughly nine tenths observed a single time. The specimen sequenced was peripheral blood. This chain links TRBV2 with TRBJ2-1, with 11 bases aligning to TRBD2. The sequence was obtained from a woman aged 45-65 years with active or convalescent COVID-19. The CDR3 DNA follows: TGTGCCAGCAGTGATAGCGGGGGGGCCTCCTACAATGAGCAGTTCTTC. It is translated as CASSDSGGASYNEQFF. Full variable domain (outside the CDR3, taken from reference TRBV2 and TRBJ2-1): EPEVTQTPSHQVTQMGQEVILRCVPISNHLYFYWYRQILGQKVEFLVSFYNNEISEKSEIFDDQFSVERPDGSNFTLKIRSTKLEDSAMYFCASSDSGGASYNEQFFGPGTRLTVL.